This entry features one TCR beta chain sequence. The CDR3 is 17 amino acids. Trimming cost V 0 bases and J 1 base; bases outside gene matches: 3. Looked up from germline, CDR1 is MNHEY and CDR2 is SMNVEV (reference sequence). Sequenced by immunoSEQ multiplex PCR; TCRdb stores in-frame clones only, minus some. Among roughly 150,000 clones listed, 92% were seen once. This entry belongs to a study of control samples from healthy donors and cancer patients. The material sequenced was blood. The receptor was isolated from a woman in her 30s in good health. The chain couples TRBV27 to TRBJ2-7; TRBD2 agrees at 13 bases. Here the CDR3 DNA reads TGTGCCAGCAGTTTATCGGGACTAGCGGGACGATCCTACGAGCAGTACTTC. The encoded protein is CASSLSGLAGRSYEQYF.